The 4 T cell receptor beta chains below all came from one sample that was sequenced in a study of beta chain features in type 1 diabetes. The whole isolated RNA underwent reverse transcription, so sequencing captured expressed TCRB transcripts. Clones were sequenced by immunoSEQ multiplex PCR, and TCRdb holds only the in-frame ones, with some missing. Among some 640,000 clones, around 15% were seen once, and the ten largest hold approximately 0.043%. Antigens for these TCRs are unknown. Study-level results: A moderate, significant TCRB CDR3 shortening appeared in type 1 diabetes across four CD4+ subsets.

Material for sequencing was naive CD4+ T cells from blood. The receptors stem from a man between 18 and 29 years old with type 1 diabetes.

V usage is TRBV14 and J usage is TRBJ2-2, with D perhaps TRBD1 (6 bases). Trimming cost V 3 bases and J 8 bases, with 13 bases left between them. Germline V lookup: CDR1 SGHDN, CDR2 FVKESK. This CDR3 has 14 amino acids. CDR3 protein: CASSHLTGLGELFF. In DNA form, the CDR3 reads TGTGCCAGCAGCCACCTGACAGGCCTGGGGGAGCTGTTTTTT.

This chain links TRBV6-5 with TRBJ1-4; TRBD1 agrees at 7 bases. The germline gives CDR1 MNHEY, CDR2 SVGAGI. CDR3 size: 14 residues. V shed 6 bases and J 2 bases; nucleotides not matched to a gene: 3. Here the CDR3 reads CASRGDSTNEKLFF. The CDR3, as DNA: TGTGCCAGCAGGGGGGACAGTACTAATGAAAAACTGTTTTTT.

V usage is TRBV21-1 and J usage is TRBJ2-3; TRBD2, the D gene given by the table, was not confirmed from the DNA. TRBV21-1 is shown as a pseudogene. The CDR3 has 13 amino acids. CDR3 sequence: CASSDGITDTQYF. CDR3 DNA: TGTGCCAGCTCAGACGGGATCACAGATACGCAGTATTTT.

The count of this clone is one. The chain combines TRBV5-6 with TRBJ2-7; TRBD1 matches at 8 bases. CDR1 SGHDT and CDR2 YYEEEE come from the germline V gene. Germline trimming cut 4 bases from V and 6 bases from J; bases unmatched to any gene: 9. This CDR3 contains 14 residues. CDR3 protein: CASSRDRRGSEQYF. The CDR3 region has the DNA TGTGCCAGCAGCCGGGACAGGCGGGGAAGCGAGCAGTACTTC.